The 22 T cell receptor beta chains given below trace back to one sample, sequenced in a study of CD8+ T cells in alopecia areata. After isolation, RNA underwent reverse transcription to generate cDNA as the sequencing template. TCRdb's table, derived via immunoSEQ multiplex PCR, lists solely in-frame clones and lacks some. The sample consists of approximately 150,000 clones, around 54% of them appearing once. Sequences were obtained from CD4+ T cells sorted from blood. The receptor set was obtained from a human donor in good health.

This chain joins TRBV29-1 and TRBJ2-5; a possible D gene is TRBD1 (5 bases). The CDR3 totals 14 residues. Germline V gene sequence: CDR1 SQVTM, CDR2 ANQGSEA. Trimming shortened V by 1 base and J by 1 base, and 10 bases separated the two germline ends. In DNA, the CDR3 is TGCAGCGTTGAAGTTTTAGACAGCCAAGAGACCCAGTACTTC. Translated: CSVEVLDSQETQYF.

The V call is TRBV19, the J call TRBJ1-5; possibly TRBD1 for D (6 bases). Germline-derived CDR1 and CDR2 are LNHDA and SQIVND (reference sequence). Trimming shortened V by 6 bases and J by 3 bases, and 15 bases separated the two germline ends. This CDR3 has 15 residues. CDR3 in amino acids: CASRRATGANQPQHF. For the CDR3, the DNA is TGTGCCAGTAGGAGAGCGACGGGGGCCAATCAGCCCCAGCATTTT.

Only a few counts were recorded for this clone. V and J are TRBV29-1 and TRBJ2-2, with 9 bases identical to TRBD1. CDR1 is SQVTM and CDR2 is ANQGSEA in the germline V gene. The CDR3 has 13 residues. J lost 7 bases, V lost 7 bases, and 7 bases had no gene match. CDR3 sequence: CSDGTGSGGELFF. In nucleotides, the CDR3 is TGCAGCGATGGGACAGGGAGCGGCGGGGAGCTGTTTTTT.

This clone occurred many times. The chain couples TRBV15 to TRBJ2-3; weak D call: TRBD1 (5 bases). Germline V gene sequence: CDR1 LNHNV, CDR2 YYDKDF (reference sequence). The CDR3 extends over 15 amino acids. V lost 8 bases and J 0 bases, leaving 15 bases between the germline ends. The CDR3 loop is CATSRAATSTDTQYF. The CDR3, as DNA: TGTGCCACCTCCAGGGCAGCAACTAGCACAGATACGCAGTATTTT.

This clone came up a few times. The J gene is TRBJ2-1, the V gene TRBV2, with 8 bases lining up with TRBD2. In germline, CDR1 is SNHLY, CDR2 FYNNEI. This CDR3 is 13 amino acids long. The junction had 3 bases not matched to a gene; V was cut back by 7 bases and J by 4 bases. CDR3 bases: TGTGCCAGCACGCGGGAGGTGTACAATGAGCAGTTCTTC. Translation: CASTREVYNEQFF.

The table lists this clone with a count of one. This rearrangement joins TRBV27 to TRBJ2-3, with 8 positions matching TRBD2. The V gene end was trimmed by 6 bases and the J gene end by 1 base; junction bases not matched to a gene: 3. This CDR3 is 14 amino acids long. From germline, CDR1 is MNHEY and CDR2 SMNVEV (reference sequence). The CDR3 sequence: CASRLADRTDTQYF. CDR3 bases: TGTGCCAGCAGACTAGCGGACCGCACAGATACGCAGTATTTT.

The chain has TRBV5-6 and TRBJ1-2, with D unresolved. The CDR3 runs to 16 residues. With 4 bases removed from V and 0 bases from J, the gap between germline ends came to 16 bases. CDR1 and CDR2 from the germline V gene are SGHDT and YYEEEE. The CDR3 DNA reads TGTGCCAGCAGCCCGGCGGGCGGCCCATCTAACTATGGCTACACCTTC. Amino acid sequence: CASSPAGGPSNYGYTF.

The chain combines TRBV6-5 with TRBJ1-2, with TRBD1 matching 10 bases. Losses at the gene ends were 5 bases for V and 5 bases for J; bases not matched to a gene: 8. The germline V gene encodes CDR1 MNHEY and CDR2 SVGAGI. The CDR3 has 15 residues. The CDR3 is CASSNTGTGAYGYTF. The CDR3 coding sequence is TGTGCCAGCAGTAACACCGGGACAGGGGCATATGGCTACACCTTC.

V usage is TRBV7-3 and J usage is TRBJ2-2; a possible D gene is TRBD1 (6 bases). V lost 2 bases to trimming and J lost 2 bases, with 15 bases between them. Germline assignment: CDR1 SGHTA and CDR2 FQGTGA. This CDR3 contains 17 residues. The chain's CDR3 is CASSLGLRTANTGELFF. The CDR3 DNA follows: TGTGCCAGCAGCTTAGGGTTGAGGACAGCTAACACCGGGGAGCTGTTTTTT. Based on the CDR3 plus reference TRBV7-3 and TRBJ2-2, the full variable domain is GAGVSQTPSNKVTEKGKYVELRCDPISGHTALYWYRQSLGQGPEFLIYFQGTGAADDSGLPNDRFFAVRPEGSVSTLKIQRTERGDSAVYLCASSLGLRTANTGELFFGEGSRLTVL.

The table lists this clone with a few counts. The chain couples TRBV6-1 to TRBJ2-5; 10 positions agree with TRBD2. V shed 2 bases, J shed 3 bases, and the junction held 6 bases outside the gene matches. This CDR3 has 16 amino acids. Per the germline V gene, CDR1 is MNHNS and CDR2 is SASEGT. For the CDR3, the DNA is TGTGCCAGCAGTGAAAAGACTAGCGGGTGGGAAGAGACCCAGTACTTC. It specifies CASSEKTSGWEETQYF.

This chain joins TRBV5-4 and TRBJ2-5; D gene ambiguous. V was pared by 4 bases and J by 5 bases, with 9 bases between. CDR1 is SGHNT, CDR2 YYREEE, per germline (reference sequence). The length of the CDR3 is 12 residues. The CDR3 sequence: CASSRVDETQYF. The CDR3 coding sequence is TGTGCCAGCAGCCGGGTTGATGAGACCCAGTACTTC.

This clone was seen at least ten times. The gene calls are TRBV2 and TRBJ1-5; 8 bases line up with TRBD1. The CDR3 length is 14 residues. V was clipped by 4 bases and J by 7 bases; unmatched bases: 6. The germline V gene has CDR1 SNHLY and CDR2 FYNNEI. CDR3 protein: CASSVQQGGQPQHF. DNA for the CDR3: TGTGCCAGCAGTGTCCAACAGGGGGGCCAGCCCCAGCATTTT.

The chain is built from TRBV9 and TRBJ2-1; the D is unclear. Between the trimmed V and J ends, which lost 0 bases and 12 bases, there was a span of 13 bases. The CDR3 contains 13 residues. From germline, CDR1 is SGDLS and CDR2 YYNGEE. This CDR3 reads CASSVAARSVQFF. The DNA for the CDR3 is TGTGCCAGCAGCGTAGCAGCCCGATCTGTGCAGTTCTTC. Complete variable domain (other parts from reference TRBV9 and TRBJ2-1): DSGVTQTPKHLITATGQRVTLRCSPRSGDLSVYWYQQSLDQGLQFLIQYYNGEERAKGNILERFSAQQFPDLHSELNLSSLELGDSALYFCASSVAARSVQFFGPGTRLTVL.

This clone was recorded a few times. The chain combines TRBV7-2 with TRBJ2-3; 12 bases are a match to TRBD2. V dropped 1 base and J dropped 3; count of bases not matched to a gene: 2. The CDR3 consists of 16 residues. CDR1 and CDR2 (germline): SGHTA, FQGNSA. CDR3 sequence: CASSLVGTSGTDTQYF. The CDR3 coding sequence is TGTGCCAGCAGCTTAGTTGGGACTAGCGGGACAGATACGCAGTATTTT. The full variable domain, with the rest looked up from reference TRBV7-2 and TRBJ2-3, is GAGVSQSPSNKVTEKGKDVELRCDPISGHTALYWYRQSLGQGLEFLIYFQGNSAPDKSGLPSDRFSAERTGGSVSTLTIQRTQQEDSAVYLCASSLVGTSGTDTQYFGPGTRLTVL.

The sample holds a few counts of this clone. The genes are TRBV29-1 and TRBJ1-2; D remains ambiguous. The V gene lost 7 bases and the J gene lost 3 bases, with 12 bases spanning the gap. Looked up from germline, CDR1 is SQVTM and CDR2 is ANQGSEA. This CDR3 has 12 residues. CDR3 sequence reads: CSAYSYYYGYTF. CDR3 DNA sequence: TGCAGCGCTTACAGTTACTACTATGGCTACACCTTC. The full variable domain, its missing parts supplied by reference TRBV29-1 and TRBJ1-2, is SAVISQKPSRDICQRGTSLTIQCQVDSQVTMMFWYRQQPGQSLTLIATANQGSEATYESGFVIDKFPISRPNLTFSTLTVSNMSPEDSSIYLCSAYSYYYGYTFGSGTRLTVV.

This clone came up a few times. CDR3 DNA: TGTGCCTGGAGTGTAGGACAGCATCAGCCCCAGCATTTT. This gives the protein CAWSVGQHQPQHF. The J gene is TRBJ1-5, the V gene TRBV30; D may be TRBD1 (6 bases). In germline, CDR1 is GTSNPN, CDR2 SVGIG (reference sequence). Between the trimmed V and J ends, which lost 0 bases and 5 bases, there was a span of 8 bases. The CDR3 consists of 13 residues.

This clone has more than one count but fewer than ten. The chain combines TRBV7-2 with TRBJ2-2; D ambiguous. V was cut by 5 bases and J by 5 bases, with 21 bases left in between. CDR3 length: 17 residues. In germline, CDR1 is SGHTA, CDR2 FQGNSA. CDR3 sequence reads: CASSPKYSSRRTGELFF. CDR3 nucleotides: TGTGCCAGCAGCCCCAAATATTCCTCTCGGAGAACCGGGGAGCTGTTTTTT.

A few counts support this clone. The chain carries TRBV30 and TRBJ1-2; 8 positions match TRBD1. The germline CDR1 and CDR2 sequences are GTSNPN and SVGIG (reference sequence). The CDR3 sequence is 17 residues long. V was clipped by 4 bases and J by 5 bases; unmatched bases: 18. The chain's CDR3 is CAWIGRWKAGGGYGYTF. Written as DNA, the CDR3 is TGTGCCTGGATCGGACGATGGAAGGCAGGGGGCGGGTATGGCTACACCTTC. Combining the CDR3 with reference TRBV30 and TRBJ1-2 gives the whole variable domain SQTIHQWPATLVQPVGSPLSLECTVEGTSNPNLYWYRQAAGRGLQLLFYSVGIGQISSEVPQNLSASRPQDRQFILSSKKLLLSDSGFYLCAWIGRWKAGGGYGYTFGSGTRLTVV.

This clone was recorded a few times. The gene calls are TRBV7-6 and TRBJ1-6; the D gene is possibly TRBD1 (5 bases). Trimming took off 1 base at V and 10 bases at J, with 14 bases between the two ends. Germline CDR1 is SGHVS and CDR2 is FNYEAQ. The CDR3 sequence is 15 residues long. CDR3 amino acids: CASSLGVERGSPLHF. In nucleotides, the CDR3 is TGTGCCAGCAGCTTAGGGGTGGAAAGGGGATCACCCCTCCACTTT.

The chain carries TRBV28 and TRBJ1-1; no definite D call. Germline assignment: CDR1 MDHEN and CDR2 SYDVKM. This CDR3 has 14 residues. V lost 2 bases and J lost 7, with 14 bases in between. CDR3 sequence: CASSLLRKYGEAFF. In DNA, the CDR3 is TGTGCCAGCAGTTTACTGAGGAAATACGGTGAAGCTTTCTTT.

This chain connects TRBV5-4 to TRBJ1-1; 7 bases agree with TRBD1. V gave up 3 bases and J gave up 3 bases; unmatched junction bases: 5. The CDR3 runs 14 residues. The germline V gene has CDR1 SGHNT and CDR2 YYREEE (reference sequence). The CDR3 protein is CASSSGGGYTEAFF. CDR3 sequence (DNA): TGTGCCAGCAGCTCAGGGGGAGGGTACACTGAAGCTTTCTTT.

As concerns this clone: Distinct nucleotide sequences in the sample also encode this CDR3. This rearrangement joins TRBV29-1 to TRBJ2-7, with D possibly TRBD1 on 6 matching bases. V was pared by 6 bases and J by 0 bases, with 9 bases between. This CDR3 spans 12 amino acids. Germline CDR1 and CDR2: SQVTM and ANQGSEA. CDR3 bases: TGCAGCGTGGCGGACAGCTCCTACGAGCAGTACTTC. Translated, it gives CSVADSSYEQYF.